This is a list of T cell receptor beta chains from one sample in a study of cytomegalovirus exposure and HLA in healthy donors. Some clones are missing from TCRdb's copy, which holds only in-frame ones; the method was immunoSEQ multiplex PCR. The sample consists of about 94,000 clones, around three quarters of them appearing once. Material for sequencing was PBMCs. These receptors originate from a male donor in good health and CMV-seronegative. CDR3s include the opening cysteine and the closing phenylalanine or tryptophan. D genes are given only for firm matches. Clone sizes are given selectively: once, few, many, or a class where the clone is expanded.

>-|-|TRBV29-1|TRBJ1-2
CSVEGGLGYGYTF
TGCAGCGTTGAAGGGGGGCTGGGCTATGGCTACACCTTC
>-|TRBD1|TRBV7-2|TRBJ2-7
CASSLAGTEYEQYF
TGTGCCAGCAGCTTAGCCGGGACAGAGTACGAGCAGTACTTC
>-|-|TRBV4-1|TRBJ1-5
CASSQDSLNQPQHF
TGCGCCAGCAGCCAGGACAGTCTGAATCAGCCCCAGCATTTT
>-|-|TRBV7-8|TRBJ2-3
CASSFGSWTDTQYF
TGTGCCAGCAGCTTTGGGAGTTGGACAGATACGCAGTATTTT
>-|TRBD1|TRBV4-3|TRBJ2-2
CASSERTGHTGELFF
TGCGCCAGCAGCGAAAGGACAGGGCACACCGGGGAGCTGTTTTTT
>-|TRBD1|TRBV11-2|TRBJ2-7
CASSLVFGTGFYEQYF
TGTGCCAGCAGCTTAGTCTTTGGGACAGGGTTCTACGAGCAGTACTTC
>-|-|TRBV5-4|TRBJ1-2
CASSLVGQNGYTF
TGTGCCAGCAGCTTGGTGGGGCAGAATGGCTACACCTTC
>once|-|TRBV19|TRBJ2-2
CASSIGWTGELFF
TGTGCCAGTAGTATCGGGTGGACCGGGGAGCTGTTTTTT
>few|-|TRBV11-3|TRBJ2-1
CASSRPMGAQFF
TGTGCCAGCAGTCGTCCCATGGGAGCGCAGTTCTTC
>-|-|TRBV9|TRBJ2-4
CASSVGVLAKNIQYF
TGTGCCAGCAGCGTCGGGGTTCTAGCCAAAAACATTCAGTACTTC
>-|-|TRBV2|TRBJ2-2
CASSVGGAQSGELFF
TGTGCCAGCAGTGTAGGGGGGGCTCAGTCCGGGGAGCTGTTTTTT
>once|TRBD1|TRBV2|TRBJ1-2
CASTETGNYGYTF
TGTGCCAGCACTGAGACAGGGAACTATGGCTACACCTTC
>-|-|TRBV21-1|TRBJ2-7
CASSKASTGEQYF
TGTGCCAGCAGCAAAGCATCGACGGGAGAGCAGTACTTC
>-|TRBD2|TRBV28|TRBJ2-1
CASSQSSSSGGNEQFF
TGTGCCAGCAGCCAGAGCTCCTCTAGCGGGGGCAATGAGCAGTTCTTC
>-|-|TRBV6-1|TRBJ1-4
CASSSRDTPKEKLFF
TGTGCCAGCAGTTCGAGGGACACACCCAAGGAAAAACTGTTTTTT
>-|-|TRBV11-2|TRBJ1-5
CASSLGLNQPQHF
TGTGCCAGCAGCTTAGGGCTCAATCAGCCCCAGCATTTT
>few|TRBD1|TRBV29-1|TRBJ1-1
CSVLLRTGGAQAFF
TGCAGCGTTCTACTTCGGACAGGGGGGGCGCAAGCTTTCTTT
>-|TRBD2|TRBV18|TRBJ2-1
CASSPLKAGGPSGEQFF
TGTGCCAGCTCACCACTAAAAGCGGGAGGGCCCTCTGGTGAGCAGTTCTTC
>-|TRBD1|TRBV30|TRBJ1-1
CAWSVDRGVTEAFF
TGTGCCTGGAGCGTCGACAGGGGAGTCACTGAAGCTTTCTTT
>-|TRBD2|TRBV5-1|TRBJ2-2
CASSGGTTNTGELFF
TGCGCCAGCAGCGGGGGGACTACGAACACCGGGGAGCTGTTTTTT
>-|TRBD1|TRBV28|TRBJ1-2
CASRDSTGTGGYGYTF
TGTGCCAGCAGGGACTCGACAGGGACCGGAGGCTATGGCTACACCTTC
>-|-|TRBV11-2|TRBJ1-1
CASSYSTRTAKMNTEAFF
TGTGCCAGCAGCTATAGCACTCGGACAGCGAAAATGAACACTGAAGCTTTCTTT
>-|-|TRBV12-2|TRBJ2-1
CASRLAPDRGQVDEQFF
TGTGCAAGTCGCTTAGCGCCCGACAGGGGGCAGGTAGATGAGCAGTTCTTC
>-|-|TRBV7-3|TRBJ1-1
CASSLQPVNTEAFF
TGTGCCAGCAGCCTCCAACCGGTGAACACTGAAGCTTTCTTT
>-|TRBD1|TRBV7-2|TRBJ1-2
CASSLRARGRINYGYTF
TGTGCCAGCAGCTTACGCGCCAGGGGGCGCATTAACTATGGCTACACCTTC
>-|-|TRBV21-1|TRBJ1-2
CASSNDSYKTF
TGTGCCAGCAGCAACGACAGCTATAAGACCTTC
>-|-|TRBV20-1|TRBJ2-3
CSARGVTQYF
TGCAGTGCTAGAGGAGTTACGCAGTATTTT
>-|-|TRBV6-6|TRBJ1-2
CASNTGTVAVRDTF
TGTGCCAGCAACACCGGGACTGTGGCCGTAAGAGACACCTTC
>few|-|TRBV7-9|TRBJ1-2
CASRLVTAANYGYTF
TGTGCCAGCAGGTTAGTCACAGCAGCTAACTATGGCTACACCTTC
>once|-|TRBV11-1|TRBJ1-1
CASSLARTGAAFF
TGTGCCAGCAGCTTAGCGCGAACAGGCGCAGCTTTCTTT
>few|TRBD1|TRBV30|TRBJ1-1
CAWSGSRTGRGNTEAFF
TGTGCCTGGAGTGGATCTCGGACAGGCCGAGGGAACACTGAAGCTTTCTTT
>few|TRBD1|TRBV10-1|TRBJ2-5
CASSATGEETQYF
TGCGCCAGCAGTGCGACAGGGGAAGAGACCCAGTACTTC
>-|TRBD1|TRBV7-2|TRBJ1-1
CASSYQDRGQTEAFF
TGTGCCAGCAGCTACCAGGACAGGGGACAGACTGAAGCTTTCTTT
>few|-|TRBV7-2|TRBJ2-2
CATQGGNTGELFF
TGTGCCACCCAGGGAGGAAACACCGGGGAGCTGTTTTTT
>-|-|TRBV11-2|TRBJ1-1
CASSLNEGTEAFF
TGTGCCAGCAGCTTAAATGAGGGCACTGAAGCTTTCTTT
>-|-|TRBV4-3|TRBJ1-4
CASSPDQGATNEKLFF
TGCGCCAGCAGCCCTGATCAGGGCGCAACTAATGAAAAACTGTTTTTT
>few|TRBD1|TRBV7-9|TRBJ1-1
CASDAAGGTEAFF
TGTGCCAGCGACGCGGCAGGGGGTACTGAAGCTTTCTTT
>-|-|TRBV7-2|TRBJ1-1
CASSLFEWVENRAGTEAFF
TGTGCCAGCAGCTTATTCGAGTGGGTCGAGAACAGGGCTGGCACTGAAGCTTTCTTT
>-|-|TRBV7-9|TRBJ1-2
CASSLPTQDYGYTF
TGTGCCAGCAGCTTACCTACTCAGGACTATGGCTACACCTTC
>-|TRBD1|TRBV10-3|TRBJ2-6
CAISWGTGQSSGANVLTF
TGTGCCATCAGTTGGGGGACAGGCCAAAGCTCTGGGGCCAACGTCCTGACTTTC
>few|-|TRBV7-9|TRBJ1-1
CASSPEAGTEAFF
TGTGCCAGCAGCCCAGAGGCGGGCACTGAAGCTTTCTTT
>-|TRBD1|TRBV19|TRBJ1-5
CASSGPEGARKQPQHF
TGTGCCAGTAGTGGCCCGGAGGGGGCTCGCAAACAGCCCCAGCATTTT